This is a list of T cell receptor beta chains from one sample in a study of regulatory T cells in long-lasting Graves disease. TCRdb re-analysed the multiplex PCR reads in MiXCR, keeping a single row per CDR3 protein. This table has approximately 470,000 distinct CDR3 sequences, roughly 16% appearing once. This sample also belongs to another study, concerning T cells in Graves' hyperthyroidism and ophthalmopathy.

Sequences were derived from peripheral blood mononuclear cells (PBMCs), sampled at new diagnosis, from a patient treated with antithyroid drugs. The receptors derive from a middle-aged man with Graves disease. The CDR3 runs from the conserved cysteine through the conserved F or W. The D gene is left open where the match is weak. Some rows mark clone size as missing; the rest say once, few, many or name a class of expanded clone.

>TRBV7-8|many|TRBJ2-7|TRBD2
CASSFGTSTEQYF
TGTGCCAGCAGCTTCGGGACTAGCACCGAGCAGTACTTC
>TRBV29-1|.|TRBJ1-4|.
CSVTFSLVGEKLFF
TGCAGCGTTACTTTTTCTTTGGTCGGTGAAAAACTGTTTTTT
>TRBV20-1|many|TRBJ2-7|.
CSADVGAYEQYF
TGCAGTGCCGACGTGGGGGCCTACGAGCAGTACTTC
>TRBV20-1|few|TRBJ2-2|.
CSARDSGLPNTGELFF
TGCAGTGCTAGAGATTCGGGACTTCCTAACACCGGGGAGCTGTTTTTT
>TRBV19|.|TRBJ2-1|TRBD2
CASSPRSGRWSSNEQFF
TGTGCCAGTAGTCCCCGGAGCGGGAGGTGGTCCTCTAATGAGCAGTTCTTC
>TRBV7-9|few|TRBJ2-4|TRBD1
CASSLGVQGADIQYF
TGTGCCAGCAGCTTAGGCGTACAGGGGGCGGACATTCAGTACTTC
>TRBV20-1|many|TRBJ2-7|.
CSARDLVESSSYEQYF
TGCAGTGCTAGAGATCTGGTCGAGTCTAGCTCCTACGAGCAGTACTTC
>TRBV30|many|TRBJ1-1|.
CALGTAEAFF
TGTGCCCTCGGTACCGCTGAAGCTTTCTTT
>TRBV27|few|TRBJ2-4|.
CASSSRGPKDIQYF
TGTGCCAGCAGTTCGCGAGGCCCCAAAGACATTCAGTACTTC
>TRBV18|many|TRBJ2-7|.
CASSSKSDSEQYF
TGTGCCAGCTCATCGAAATCTGACTCCGAGCAGTACTTC
>TRBV10-3|many|TRBJ1-4|.
CAISEAGSREKLFF
TGTGCCATCAGTGAGGCAGGGTCGCGGGAAAAACTGTTTTTT
>TRBV27|many|TRBJ2-3|.
CASSFANPTDTQYF
TGTGCCAGCAGTTTCGCCAACCCCACAGATACGCAGTATTTT
>TRBV11-2|.|TRBJ2-5|.
CASSSSGTTEETQYF
TGTGCCAGCAGCTCCTCCGGGACAACGGAAGAGACCCAGTACTTC
>TRBV29-1|few|TRBJ1-4|.
CSVGNRINEKLFF
TGCAGCGTTGGTAACAGGATTAATGAAAAACTGTTTTTT
>TRBV27|.|TRBJ2-2|.
CASSLMKGLATGELFF
TGTGCCAGCAGTTTAATGAAGGGGTTGGCCACCGGGGAGCTGTTTTTT
>TRBV30|.|TRBJ1-2|TRBD1
CAWSGITQWTGNYGYTF
TGTGCCTGGAGTGGAATAACCCAATGGACAGGGAACTATGGCTACACCTTC
>TRBV20-1|many|TRBJ1-1|TRBD1
CSARDYRGEMNTEAFF
TGCAGTGCTAGAGATTACAGGGGCGAGATGAACACTGAAGCTTTCTTT
>TRBV5-1|many|TRBJ2-7|.
CASSPRTRSSYEQYF
TGCGCCAGCAGCCCCCGGACAAGAAGCTCCTACGAGCAGTACTTC
>TRBV7-8|many|TRBJ2-1|TRBD2
CASSQNPGLAIHEQFF
TGTGCCAGCAGCCAGAACCCGGGACTAGCGATCCATGAGCAGTTCTTC
>TRBV19|.|TRBJ2-3|.
CASSMVTDTQYF
TGTGCCAGTAGTATGGTCACAGATACGCAGTATTTT
>TRBV2|many|TRBJ2-1|.
CATHREPYNEQFF
TGTGCCACCCACAGGGAACCCTACAATGAGCAGTTCTTC
>TRBV30|.|TRBJ1-3|TRBD1
CAWRPGQASGNTIYF
TGTGCCTGGAGACCGGGACAGGCCTCTGGAAACACCATATATTTT
>TRBV6-5|.|TRBJ1-4|.
CASSYSMDVGGEKLLF
TGTGCCAGCAGTTACTCTATGGACGTTGGGGGTGAAAAACTGCTTTTT
>TRBV2|many|TRBJ2-6|.
CASSERGAGANVLTF
TGTGCCAGCAGTGAACGGGGGGCAGGGGCCAACGTCCTGACTTTC
>TRBV20-1|many|TRBJ1-2|.
CSARQGSNYGYTF
TGCAGTGCTAGACAGGGTAGTAACTATGGCTACACCTTC
>TRBV11-2|many|TRBJ2-2|.
CASSPRILDTGELFF
TGTGCCAGCAGCCCCAGGATCCTTGACACCGGGGAGCTGTTTTTT
>TRBV2|many|TRBJ1-6|.
CASTRGREDSPLHF
TGTGCCAGCACCCGGGGCCGGGAGGATTCACCCCTCCACTTT
>TRBV19|few|TRBJ2-3|.
CASSMRSTGQDTQYF
TGTGCCAGTAGTATGCGATCGACAGGACAAGATACGCAGTATTTT
>TRBV5-5|many|TRBJ2-3|TRBD2
CASSLGAGLAGGPRDTQYF
TGTGCCAGCAGCTTGGGGGCAGGATTAGCGGGAGGGCCGCGGGATACGCAGTATTTT
>TRBV6-9|many|TRBJ2-1|TRBD2
CASSYGPGGGNEQFF
TGTGCCAGCAGTTACGGTCCGGGGGGAGGCAATGAGCAGTTCTTC
>TRBV27|.|TRBJ1-5|.
CASREQGYSNQPQHF
TGTGCCAGCAGAGAACAGGGATATAGCAATCAGCCCCAGCATTTT
>TRBV5-1|many|TRBJ1-1|.
CASKWGDGEAFF
TGCGCCAGCAAATGGGGGGACGGTGAAGCTTTCTTT
>TRBV19|few|TRBJ1-1|.
CASSGMRGTEAFF
TGTGCCAGTAGTGGGATGAGGGGCACTGAAGCTTTCTTT
>TRBV2|many|TRBJ2-5|.
CAKSASQETQYF
TGTGCCAAATCCGCCTCACAAGAGACCCAGTACTTC
>TRBV2|many|TRBJ2-1|TRBD2
CASSDTKEGRRTSGYNEQFF
TGTGCCAGCAGTGATACGAAAGAGGGGAGGCGGACTAGCGGCTACAATGAGCAGTTCTTC
>TRBV20-1|many|TRBJ2-7|.
CSARGRGRAYEQYF
TGCAGTGCTAGAGGGCGGGGTCGGGCCTACGAGCAGTACTTC
>TRBV18|many|TRBJ2-7|.
CASSPVMSSYEQYF
TGTGCCAGCTCACCAGTGATGTCGTCCTACGAGCAGTACTTC
>TRBV5-1|few|TRBJ1-1|.
CASSLELGEWTNTEAFF
TGCGCCAGCAGCTTAGAACTGGGGGAATGGACGAACACTGAAGCTTTCTTT
>TRBV15|few|TRBJ2-1|.
CATSRDELNEQSF
TGTGCCACCAGCAGAGATGAGCTAAATGAGCAGTCCTTC
>TRBV7-9|many|TRBJ2-5|TRBD1
CASSLRDSQETQYF
TGTGCCAGCAGCTTAAGGGACAGCCAAGAGACCCAGTACTTC